This T cell receptor beta chain was observed in a study of control samples from healthy donors and cancer patients. The table came from immunoSEQ multiplex PCR; TCRdb's copy has only in-frame clones and leaves some out. The sample yields 100,000 to 150,000 clones, under 90% seen once. This CDR3 contains 16 residues. CDR1 and CDR2 (germline): SGDLS, YYNGEE. The V gene end was trimmed by 0 bases and the J gene end by 6 bases; junction bases not matched to a gene: 7. The sequence derives from a man between 50 and 59 years old with head and neck cancer. The chain is built from TRBV9 and TRBJ2-2; 8 bases are a match to TRBD1. The sample consisted of PBMCs. CDR3 nucleotide sequence: TGTGCCAGCAGCGTAGAGGGGACAGGACGGTCCGGGGAGCTGTTTTTT. Its protein is CASSVEGTGRSGELFF.